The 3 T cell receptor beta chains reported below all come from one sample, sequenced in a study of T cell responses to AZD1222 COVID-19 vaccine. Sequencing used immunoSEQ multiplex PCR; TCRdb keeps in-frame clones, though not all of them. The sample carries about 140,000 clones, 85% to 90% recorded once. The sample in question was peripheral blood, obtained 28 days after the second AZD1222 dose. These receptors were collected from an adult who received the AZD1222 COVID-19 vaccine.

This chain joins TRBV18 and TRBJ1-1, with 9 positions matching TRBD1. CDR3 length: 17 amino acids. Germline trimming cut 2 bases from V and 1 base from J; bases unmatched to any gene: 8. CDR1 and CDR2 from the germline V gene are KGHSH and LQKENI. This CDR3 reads CASSPTKRGQGNTEAFF. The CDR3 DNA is TGTGCCAGCTCACCAACTAAAAGGGGACAGGGGAACACTGAAGCTTTCTTT.

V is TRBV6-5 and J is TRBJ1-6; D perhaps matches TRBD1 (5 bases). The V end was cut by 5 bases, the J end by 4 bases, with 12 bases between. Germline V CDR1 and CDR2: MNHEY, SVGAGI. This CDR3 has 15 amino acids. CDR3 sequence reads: CASSPPGAYNSPLHF. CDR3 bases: TGTGCCAGCAGTCCCCCCGGGGCATATAATTCACCCCTCCACTTT.

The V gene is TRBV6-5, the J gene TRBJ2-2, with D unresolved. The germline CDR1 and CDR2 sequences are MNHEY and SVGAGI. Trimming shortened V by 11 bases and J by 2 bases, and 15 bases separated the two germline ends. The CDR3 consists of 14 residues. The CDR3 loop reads CASTHGTNTGELFF. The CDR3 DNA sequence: TGTGCCTCGACCCACGGCACCAACACCGGGGAGCTGTTTTTT.